The next 16 T cell receptor beta chains were all read from a single sample in a study of blood T cells in healthy people across ages. A J-beta primer mix and a sample-barcoded 5' primer were used in a second PCR of roughly 7 to 12 cycles. TCRdb fed the 5' RACE reads into MiXCR, producing one record per CDR3 protein. The sample records some 900,000 distinct CDR3 sequences, under 30% being singletons. Sequencing input: blood. Receptors originate from an elderly woman in good health.

This clonotype was detected only a few times. A much larger clone lies one base from this, so it may be a read error. J is TRBJ2-3 and V is TRBV12-3 or TRBV12-4; D ambiguous. The CDR3 length is 14 residues. V was trimmed by 1 base and J by 4 bases, leaving 9 bases between them. This CDR3 reads CASSLGRAADTQYF. For the CDR3, the DNA is TGTGCCAGCAGTTTAGGTAGGGCCGCAGATACGCAGTATTTT.

In this sample, this clonotype turned up many times. The chain recombines TRBV20-1 with TRBJ1-6; D gene ambiguous. The CDR3 is 17 residues long. Germline-derived CDR1 and CDR2 are DFQATT and SNEGSKA (reference sequence). V dropped 0 bases and J dropped 1 base, with 13 bases sitting between them. This CDR3 reads CSAREAGRNSYNSPLHF. Written as DNA, the CDR3 is TGCAGTGCTAGAGAAGCCGGTCGGAATTCCTATAATTCACCCCTCCACTTT.

This clonotype was recorded at least ten times. The rearrangement joins TRBV5-6 to TRBJ2-5; tentatively, D is TRBD1 or TRBD2 (5 bases each). The CDR3 extends over 17 amino acids. V lost 4 bases, J lost 1 base, and 20 bases lay in between. CDR1 and CDR2 (germline): SGHDT, YYEEEE. This chain's CDR3 is CASSPRDSGQVQETQYF. In nucleotides, the CDR3 is TGTGCCAGCAGCCCCCGCGACTCGGGGCAGGTCCAAGAGACCCAGTACTTC.

This clonotype occurred many times. V usage is TRBV6-5 and J usage is TRBJ2-7, with D possibly matching TRBD2 (7 bases). This CDR3 has 15 amino acids. With 2 bases removed from V and 0 bases from J, the gap between germline ends came to 11 bases. CDR1 and CDR2 from the germline V gene are MNHEY and SVGAGI. The CDR3 here is CASSYGGATSYEQYF. The CDR3 nucleotides are TGTGCCAGCAGTTACGGGGGGGCCACCTCCTACGAGCAGTACTTC.

This clonotype was detected many times. The gene calls are TRBV7-2 and TRBJ2-7; maybe TRBD1 (6 bases). CDR3 size: 12 residues. Germline CDR1 SGHTA, CDR2 FQGNSA. The V gene lost 5 bases and the J gene lost 3 bases, with 8 bases spanning the gap. The CDR3, as DNA: TGTGCCAGCAGCGTCAGGGGCTACGAGCAGTACTTC. It is translated as CASSVRGYEQYF. The variable domain in full, with the rest retrieved from reference TRBV7-2 and TRBJ2-7, is GAGVSQSPSNKVTEKGKDVELRCDPISGHTALYWYRQSLGQGLEFLIYFQGNSAPDKSGLPSDRFSAERTGGSVSTLTIQRTQQEDSAVYLCASSVRGYEQYFGPGTRLTVT.

About this clonotype: Being one base from a much bigger clone, this may be a read error. V usage is TRBV5-1 and J usage is TRBJ1-2; D might be TRBD1 (6 bases). This CDR3 is built from 14 residues. The germline CDR1 and CDR2 sequences are SGHRS and YFSETQ. Here the CDR3 reads CASSLARGEDGCTF. In nucleotides, the CDR3 is TGCGCCAGCAGCTTGGCCAGGGGAGAGGATGGCTGCACCTTC. The complete variable domain, with remaining parts taken from reference TRBV5-1 and TRBJ1-2, reads KAGVTQTPRYLIKTRGQQVTLSCSPISGHRSVSWYQQTPGQGLQFLFEYFSETQRNKGNFPGRFSGRQFSNSRSEMNVSTLELGDSALYLCASSLARGEDGCTFGSGTRLTVV.

This chain uses TRBV7-2 with TRBJ1-5; 7 bases agree with TRBD1. CDR3 length equals 17 residues. The germline gives CDR1 SGHTA, CDR2 FQGNSA. V was clipped by 7 bases and J by 4 bases; unmatched bases: 16. CDR3 nucleotide sequence: TGTGCCAGCAATACCGGACAGGTCGGACGAAGGAATCAGCCCCAGCATTTT. It specifies CASNTGQVGRRNQPQHF.

This clonotype came up many times. The V and J genes are TRBV7-9 and TRBJ2-3; tentative D call: TRBD2 (7 bases). CDR3 length equals 13 residues. V lost 5 bases to trimming and J lost 4 bases, with 10 bases between them. Germline V lookup: CDR1 SEHNR, CDR2 FQNEAQ (reference sequence). The CDR3 sequence is CASSPRGPDTQYF. The CDR3 DNA is TGTGCCAGCAGCCCGCGGGGGCCAGATACGCAGTATTTT.

The V call is TRBV3-1, the J call TRBJ2-2, with TRBD1 matching 8 bases. Germline CDR1 LGHDT, CDR2 YNNKEL (reference sequence). V gave up 0 bases and J gave up 1 base; unmatched junction bases: 7. The CDR3 has 18 amino acids. CDR3 region: CASSQEFPGTGNTGELFF. The CDR3 bases are TGTGCCAGCAGCCAAGAATTCCCTGGGACAGGGAACACCGGGGAGCTGTTTTTT.

This clonotype appeared many times. V gene TRBV4-3 combines with J gene TRBJ2-5, with TRBD1 matching 9 bases. Germline-derived CDR1 and CDR2 are LGHNA and YSLEER. V lost 4 bases and J lost 3; bases outside the gene matches: 9. CDR3 length: 16 residues. CDR3 DNA: TGCGCCAGCAGCCGCACCACCGGGACAGGGAAAGAGACCCAGTACTTC. Encoded protein: CASSRTTGTGKETQYF.

The CDR3 bases are TGTGCCAGCAGTTTAGCCGGGAGGCAAACTGAAGCTTTCTTT. Translation: CASSLAGRQTEAFF. The J gene is TRBJ1-1, the V gene TRBV12-3 or TRBV12-4, with unresolved D. The CDR3 is made up of 14 amino acids. V lost 0 bases and J 5 bases, leaving 10 bases between the germline ends.

In the case of this clonotype: This may come from a read error, since a much larger clone is one base off. The chain recombines TRBV5-1 with TRBJ1-5, with 9 bases that match TRBD1. CDR1 is SGHRS and CDR2 is YFSETQ in the germline V gene. The CDR3 has 14 amino acids. J gave up 8 bases and V 6 bases, and 9 bases lay outside the gene matches. The CDR3 region has the DNA TGCGCCAGCAACACTACAGGGGGCGTGAAGCCCCAGCATTTT. Protein product: CASNTTGGVKPQHF.

This clonotype was detected many times. The rearrangement uses TRBV7-2 and TRBJ2-1, with no clear D. V was cut by 5 bases and J by 8 bases, with 7 bases left in between. Germline CDR1 reads SGHTA; CDR2 reads FQGNSA. The CDR3 covers 11 residues. The chain's CDR3 is CASSPLDEQFF. CDR3 nucleotide sequence: TGTGCCAGCAGCCCCCTCGATGAGCAGTTCTTC.

This clonotype has ten or more counts. The chain carries TRBV20-1 and TRBJ2-4, with D perhaps TRBD2 (6 bases). The V gene lost 5 bases and the J gene lost 1 base, with 15 bases spanning the gap. Germline CDR1 and CDR2: DFQATT and SNEGSKA (reference sequence). The CDR3 extends over 15 amino acids. The CDR3 sequence is CSAPTAEGAKNIQYF. DNA for the CDR3: TGCAGTGCTCCGACAGCGGAGGGGGCCAAAAACATTCAGTACTTC.

This clonotype was picked up many times. This chain joins TRBV4-3 and TRBJ2-1; 12 bases fit TRBD2. This CDR3 comprises 15 residues. The V gene end was trimmed by 6 bases and the J gene end by 8 bases; junction bases not matched to a gene: 8. From germline, CDR1 is LGHNA and CDR2 YSLEER. DNA of the CDR3: TGCGCCAGCAGTCTAGCGGGGGGGCAGTGGGATGAGCAGTTCTTC. This codes for CASSLAGGQWDEQFF.

This clonotype was counted a few times. A read error may be the cause here, since a much bigger clone is one base away. This chain connects TRBV7-2 to TRBJ2-5; D uncertain. The germline gives CDR1 SGHTA, CDR2 FQGNSA. The CDR3 is 13 residues long. The V and J ends lost 4 bases and 11 bases respectively, with 17 bases between them. CDR3 in DNA: TGTGCCAGCAGCTCCCTCGCTACCGATGAGCAGTACTTC. Protein: CASSSLATDEQYF.